This T cell receptor (beta chain) was captured in a study of blood T cell repertoires in COVID-19. Study at large: In each case, the material was cDNA or gDNA derived from T cells, B-cell-depleted T cells, or PBMCs.

Assay: immunoSEQ multiplex PCR; the TCRdb copy retains only in-frame clones and omits some. The sample lists 150,000 to 200,000 clones; 81% were seen once. Germline V gene sequence: CDR1 SNHLY, CDR2 FYNNEI. V was clipped by 4 bases and J by 5 bases, with 14 bases between them. The CDR3 runs 14 residues. The chain combines TRBV2 with TRBJ2-5, with D possibly being TRBD1 (6 bases). Sequenced material: peripheral blood. This sequence originates from a woman in her forties with COVID-19, enrolled during active disease. In nucleotides, the CDR3 is TGTGCCAGCAGTGGGCAGGGGCTGGGCGAGACCCAGTACTTC. Its protein product is CASSGQGLGETQYF.